The present TCR beta chain was sequenced within a study of early T cells in non-severe SARS-CoV-2 infection. Germline CDR1 MRHNA, CDR2 SNTAGT. V was clipped by 3 bases and J by 7 bases; unmatched bases: 6. The CDR3 covers 14 residues. TCRdb processed the 5' RACE reads anew with MiXCR; each CDR3 protein has one entry. This table has under 40,000 distinct CDR3 sequences, around 6.5% appearing once. This clonotype was found a few times. The chain employs TRBV6-4 and TRBJ2-1; TRBD1 aligns across 7 bases. Sequenced material: whole blood. The sequence was collected from an adult who was a healthcare worker with PCR-confirmed SARS-CoV-2 infection or an uninfected control (not recorded which). CDR3 bases: TGTGCCAGCAGTGAAGGGACAGACAATAATGAGCAGTTCTTC. Protein product: CASSEGTDNNEQFF.